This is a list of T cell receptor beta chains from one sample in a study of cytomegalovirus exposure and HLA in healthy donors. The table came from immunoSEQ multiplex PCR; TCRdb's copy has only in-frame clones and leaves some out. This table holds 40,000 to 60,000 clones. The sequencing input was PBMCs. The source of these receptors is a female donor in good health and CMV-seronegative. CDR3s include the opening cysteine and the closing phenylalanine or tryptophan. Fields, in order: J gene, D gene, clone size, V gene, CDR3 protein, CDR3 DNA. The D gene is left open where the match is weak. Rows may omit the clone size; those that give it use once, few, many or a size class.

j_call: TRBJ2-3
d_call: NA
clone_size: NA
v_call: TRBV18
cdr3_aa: CASSPVSGYTDTQYF
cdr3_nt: TGTGCCAGCTCACCGGTTAGCGGCTACACAGATACGCAGTATTTT

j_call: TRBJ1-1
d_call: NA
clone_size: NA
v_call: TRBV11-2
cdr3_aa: CASSPRVMNTEAFF
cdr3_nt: TGTGCCAGCAGCCCCAGGGTCATGAACACTGAAGCTTTCTTT

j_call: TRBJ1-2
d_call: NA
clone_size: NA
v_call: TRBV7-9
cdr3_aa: CASSLAAKRTRGGYTF
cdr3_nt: TGTGCCAGCAGCTTAGCAGCTAAGAGGACAAGGGGAGGCTACACCTTC

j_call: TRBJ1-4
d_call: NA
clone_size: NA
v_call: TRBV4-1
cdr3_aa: CASSQDRAKLFF
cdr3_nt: TGCGCCAGCAGCCAAGATCGAGCAAAACTGTTTTTT

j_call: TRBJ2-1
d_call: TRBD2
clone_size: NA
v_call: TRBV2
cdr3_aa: CASSESSSGSSVYNEQFF
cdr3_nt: TGTGCCAGCAGTGAATCTAGTAGCGGGTCATCAGTCTACAATGAGCAGTTCTTC

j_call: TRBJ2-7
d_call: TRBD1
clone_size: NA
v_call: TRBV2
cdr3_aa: CASSERGSTGWEYF
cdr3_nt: TGTGCCAGCAGTGAAAGGGGATCGACAGGGTGGGAGTACTTC

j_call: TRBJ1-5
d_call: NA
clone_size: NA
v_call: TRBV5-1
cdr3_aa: CASSPDSNQPQHF
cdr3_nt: TGCGCCAGCAGCCCAGACAGTAATCAGCCCCAGCATTTT

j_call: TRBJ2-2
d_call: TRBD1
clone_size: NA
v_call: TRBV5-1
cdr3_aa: CASSVTGKETGELFF
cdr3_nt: TGCGCCAGCAGCGTGACAGGGAAGGAGACCGGGGAGCTGTTTTTT

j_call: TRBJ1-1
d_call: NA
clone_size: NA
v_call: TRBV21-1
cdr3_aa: CASRRRVMAFF
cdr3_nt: TGTGCCAGCAGACGCAGGGTCATGGCTTTCTTT

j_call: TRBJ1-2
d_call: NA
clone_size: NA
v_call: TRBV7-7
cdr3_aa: CGERGGKNYGYTF
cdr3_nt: TGTGGTGAGCGGGGAGGGAAAAACTATGGCTACACCTTC

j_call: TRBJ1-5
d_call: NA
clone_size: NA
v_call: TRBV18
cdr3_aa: CASSPGYTEEPQHF
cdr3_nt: TGTGCCAGCTCACCAGGCTACACTGAGGAGCCCCAGCATTTT

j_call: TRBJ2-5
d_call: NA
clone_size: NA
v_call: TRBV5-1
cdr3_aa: CASSLGHFQETQYF
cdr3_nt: TGCGCCAGCAGTCTGGGACACTTCCAAGAGACCCAGTACTTC

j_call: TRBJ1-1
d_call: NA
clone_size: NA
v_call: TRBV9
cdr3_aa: CASSVVGGNTEAFF
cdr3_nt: TGTGCCAGCAGCGTAGTAGGAGGGAACACTGAAGCTTTCTTT

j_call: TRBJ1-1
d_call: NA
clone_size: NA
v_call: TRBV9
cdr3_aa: CASSLRGGPGAEAFF
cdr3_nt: TGTGCCAGCAGCCTCCGGGGGGGCCCCGGCGCTGAAGCTTTCTTT

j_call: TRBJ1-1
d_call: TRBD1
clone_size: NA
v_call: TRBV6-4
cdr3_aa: CASTMDRDRAGTEAFF
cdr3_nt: TGTGCCAGCACCATGGATAGGGACAGGGCGGGCACTGAAGCTTTCTTT

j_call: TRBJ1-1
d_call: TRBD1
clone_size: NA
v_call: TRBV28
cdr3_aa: CASSPGTGQTYTEAFF
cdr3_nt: TGTGCCAGCAGTCCAGGGACAGGACAAACCTACACTGAAGCTTTCTTT

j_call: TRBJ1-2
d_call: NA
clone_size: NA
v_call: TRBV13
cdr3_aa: CASSSAGGSYGYTF
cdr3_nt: TGTGCCAGCAGCTCGGCGGGGGGCTCCTATGGCTACACCTTC

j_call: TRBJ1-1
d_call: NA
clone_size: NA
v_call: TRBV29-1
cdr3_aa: CSVESGGSTEAFF
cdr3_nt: TGCAGCGTGGAATCCGGGGGTAGCACTGAAGCTTTCTTT

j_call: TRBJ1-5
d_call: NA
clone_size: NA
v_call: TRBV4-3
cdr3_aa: CASSQSPGGNQPQHF
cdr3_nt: TGCGCCAGCAGCCAATCCCCCGGAGGCAATCAGCCCCAGCATTTT

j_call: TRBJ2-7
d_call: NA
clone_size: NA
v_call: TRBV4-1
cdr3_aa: CASSLQVRDKGQYF
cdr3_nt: TGCGCCAGCAGCCTCCAAGTCCGGGACAAGGGGCAGTACTTC

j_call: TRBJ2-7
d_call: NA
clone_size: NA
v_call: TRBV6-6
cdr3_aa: CASSYEADQQYF
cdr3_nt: TGTGCCAGCAGTTACGAGGCAGATCAGCAGTACTTC

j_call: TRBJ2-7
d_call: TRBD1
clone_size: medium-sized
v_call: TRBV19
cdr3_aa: CASSQTGVAYEQYF
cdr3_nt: TGTGCCAGTAGCCAGACAGGGGTGGCCTACGAGCAGTACTTC

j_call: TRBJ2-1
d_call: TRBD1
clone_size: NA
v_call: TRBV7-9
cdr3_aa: CASAGTGIDNEQFF
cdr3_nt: TGTGCCAGCGCTGGGACAGGGATAGACAATGAGCAGTTCTTC

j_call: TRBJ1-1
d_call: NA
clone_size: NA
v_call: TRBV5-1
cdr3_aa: CASTWGGAMDTEAFF
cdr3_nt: TGCGCCAGCACCTGGGGGGGCGCGATGGACACTGAAGCTTTCTTT

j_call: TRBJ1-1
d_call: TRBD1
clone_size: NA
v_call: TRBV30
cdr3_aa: CACDRGGEAFF
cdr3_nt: TGTGCCTGTGACAGGGGGGGTGAAGCTTTCTTT

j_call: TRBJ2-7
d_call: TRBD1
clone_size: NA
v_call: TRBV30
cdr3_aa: CAWSGTGPIYEQYF
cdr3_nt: TGTGCCTGGAGTGGGACAGGGCCCATCTACGAGCAGTACTTC

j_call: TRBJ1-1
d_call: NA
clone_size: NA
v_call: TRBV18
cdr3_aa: CASSPDSYTEAFF
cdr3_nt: TGTGCCAGCTCGCCAGACTCTTACACTGAAGCTTTCTTT

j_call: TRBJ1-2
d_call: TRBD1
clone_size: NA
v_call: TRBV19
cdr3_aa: CATQPLTGGAFGYTF
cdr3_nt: TGTGCCACCCAGCCATTAACAGGGGGCGCGTTTGGCTACACCTTC

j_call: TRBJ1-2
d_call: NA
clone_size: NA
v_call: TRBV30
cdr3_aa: CAWSVLTGRGYTF
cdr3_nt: TGTGCCTGGAGTGTACTGACAGGAAGAGGCTACACCTTC

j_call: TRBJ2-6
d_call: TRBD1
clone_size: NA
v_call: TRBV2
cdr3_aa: CASVGTVRANVLTF
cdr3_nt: TGTGCCAGCGTTGGGACAGTAAGGGCCAACGTCCTGACTTTC

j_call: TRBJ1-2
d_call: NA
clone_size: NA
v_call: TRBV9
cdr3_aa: CASSPRTTVNYGYTF
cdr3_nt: TGTGCCAGCAGCCCGCGGACGACAGTTAACTATGGCTACACCTTC

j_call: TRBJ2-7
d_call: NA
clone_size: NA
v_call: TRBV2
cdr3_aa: CASSVVSGLGQFEQYF
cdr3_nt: TGTGCCAGCAGTGTGGTGTCGGGACTGGGGCAATTCGAGCAGTACTTC

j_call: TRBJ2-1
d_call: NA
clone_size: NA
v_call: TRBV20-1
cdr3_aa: CSGGTYNEQFF
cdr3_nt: TGCAGTGGAGGTACCTACAATGAGCAGTTCTTC

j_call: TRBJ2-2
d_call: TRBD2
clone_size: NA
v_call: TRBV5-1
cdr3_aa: CASSLLDGGIAGELFF
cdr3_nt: TGCGCCAGCAGCCTCTTAGACGGGGGGATCGCCGGGGAGCTGTTTTTT

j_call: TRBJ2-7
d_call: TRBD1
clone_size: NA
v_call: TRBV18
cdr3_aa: CASSPGQGLNEQYF
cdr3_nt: TGTGCCAGCTCACCAGGACAGGGGCTTAACGAGCAGTACTTC

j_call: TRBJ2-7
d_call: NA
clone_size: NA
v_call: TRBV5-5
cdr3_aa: CASSLYYEQYF
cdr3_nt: TGTGCCAGCAGCTTGTATTACGAGCAGTACTTC

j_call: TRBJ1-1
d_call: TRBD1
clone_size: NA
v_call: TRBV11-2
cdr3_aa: CASSSGQGPWNTEAFF
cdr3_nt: TGTGCCAGCAGCTCGGGACAGGGACCCTGGAACACTGAAGCTTTCTTT

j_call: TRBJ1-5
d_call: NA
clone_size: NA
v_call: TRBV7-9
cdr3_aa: CASSLGAGGQPQHF
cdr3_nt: TGTGCCAGCAGCTTGGGCGCGGGCGGTCAGCCCCAGCATTTT

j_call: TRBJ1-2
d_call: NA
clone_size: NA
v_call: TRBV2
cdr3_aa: CASTWTRRDYGYTF
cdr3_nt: TGTGCCAGCACTTGGACCCGGAGGGACTATGGCTACACCTTC

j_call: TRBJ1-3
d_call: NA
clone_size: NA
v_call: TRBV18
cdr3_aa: CASSPLVARPSGNTIYF
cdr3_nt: TGTGCCAGCTCACCACTAGTCGCTCGCCCCTCTGGAAACACCATATATTTT

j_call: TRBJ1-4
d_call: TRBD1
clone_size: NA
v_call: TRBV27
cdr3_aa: CASSTGTGSREKLFF
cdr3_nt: TGTGCCAGCAGCACCGGGACAGGGTCTCGAGAAAAACTGTTTTTT

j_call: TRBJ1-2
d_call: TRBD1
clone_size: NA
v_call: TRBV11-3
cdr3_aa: CASSLVGQGYYGYTF
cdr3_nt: TGTGCCAGCAGCTTAGTCGGACAGGGTTACTATGGCTACACCTTC

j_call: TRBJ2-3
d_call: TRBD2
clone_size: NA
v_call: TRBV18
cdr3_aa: CASSPLPQRAGVPDTQYF
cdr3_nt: TGTGCCAGCTCACCCTTACCTCAACGAGCGGGAGTTCCAGATACGCAGTATTTT

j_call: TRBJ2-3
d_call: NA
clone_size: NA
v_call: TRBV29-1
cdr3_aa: CTVLLLTDTQYF
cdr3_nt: TGCACCGTACTCCTACTTACAGATACGCAGTATTTT

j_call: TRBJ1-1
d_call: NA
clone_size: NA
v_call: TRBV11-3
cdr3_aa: CASRKPRTEAFF
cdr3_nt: TGTGCCAGCAGAAAGCCGAGAACGGAAGCTTTCTTT

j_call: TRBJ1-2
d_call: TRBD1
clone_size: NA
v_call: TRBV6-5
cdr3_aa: CASSYNTGGRYGYTF
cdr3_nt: TGTGCCAGCAGTTACAACACAGGGGGCCGCTATGGCTACACCTTC

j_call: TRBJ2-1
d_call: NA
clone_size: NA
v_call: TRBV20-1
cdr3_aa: CSARDQGNQFF
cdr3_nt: TGCAGTGCTAGAGATCAGGGGAATCAGTTCTTC

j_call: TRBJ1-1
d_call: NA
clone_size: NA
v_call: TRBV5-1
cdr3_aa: CASSPPRETEAFF
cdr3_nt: TGCGCCAGCAGCCCACCCAGGGAAACTGAAGCTTTCTTT

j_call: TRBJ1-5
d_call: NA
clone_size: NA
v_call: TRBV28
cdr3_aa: CASSPRSNQPQHF
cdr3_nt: TGTGCCAGCAGTCCCCGTAGCAATCAGCCCCAGCATTTT

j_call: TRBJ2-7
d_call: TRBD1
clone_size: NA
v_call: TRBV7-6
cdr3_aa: CASSQTPPGPGGTYEQYF
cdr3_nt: TGTGCCAGCAGCCAAACCCCCCCGGGTCCAGGGGGCACCTACGAGCAGTACTTC

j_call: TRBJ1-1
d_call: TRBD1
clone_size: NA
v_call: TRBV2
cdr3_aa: CASSGDSGTEAFF
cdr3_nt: TGTGCCAGCAGTGGGGACAGTGGCACTGAAGCTTTCTTT

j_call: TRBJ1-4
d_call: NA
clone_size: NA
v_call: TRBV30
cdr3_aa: CAWSLGPTGFSTNEKLFF
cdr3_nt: TGTGCCTGGAGCCTTGGGCCAACTGGGTTCTCAACTAATGAAAAACTGTTTTTT

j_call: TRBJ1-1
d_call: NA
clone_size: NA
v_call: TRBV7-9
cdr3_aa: CASSFTRGTGRNTEAFF
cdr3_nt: TGTGCCAGCAGCTTCACCCGGGGGACCGGGAGGAACACTGAAGCTTTCTTT